These 27 T cell receptor beta chains were sequenced from one sample in a study of blood T cell repertoires in COVID-19. TCRdb's table, derived via immunoSEQ multiplex PCR, lists solely in-frame clones and lacks some. In the table there are 250,000 to 300,000 clones, roughly 80% of which are singletons. The sequencing sample was made of PBMCs or T cells enriched from blood (not recorded which). These receptors came from a man in his forties who had been exposed to COVID-19.

This chain joins TRBV3-1 (or the pseudogene TRBV3-2) and TRBJ1-3; possible D gene TRBD1, 6 bases. This CDR3 is built from 16 residues. Germline lookup yields CDR1 LGHDT and CDR2 YNNKEL (reference sequence). V gave up 5 bases and J gave up 0 bases, with 14 bases separating them. CDR3 DNA: TGTGCCAGCAGCTACAGACAGGCCTCCTCTGGAAACACCATATATTTT. Its protein is CASSYRQASSGNTIYF.

The genes are TRBV14 and TRBJ2-1, with 11 bases identical to TRBD2. This CDR3 contains 16 residues. J was trimmed by 7 bases and V by 4 bases; bases with no gene match: 9. CDR1 SGHDN and CDR2 FVKESK come from the germline V gene. The DNA of the CDR3 is TGTGCCAGCAGCCTACTGACTAGCGGGACGGGTAATGAGCAGTTCTTC. It encodes CASSLLTSGTGNEQFF.

V usage is TRBV12-3 or TRBV12-4 and J usage is TRBJ1-5; D remains unclear. The ends were cut back, 6 bases at V and 2 bases at J, with 8 bases in the middle. The CDR3 has 13 residues. CDR3 in amino acids: CASRDQGNQPQHF. Here the CDR3 DNA reads TGTGCCAGCAGAGACCAGGGCAATCAGCCCCAGCATTTT.

This chain connects TRBV6-5 to TRBJ2-7; the match to TRBD1 covers 8 bases. CDR1 MNHEY and CDR2 SVGAGI come from the germline V gene. With V trimmed by 10 bases and J by 2 bases, 4 bases remained unmatched. This CDR3 spans 12 amino acids. CDR3 loop: CAIQTGAYEQYF. CDR3 sequence (DNA): TGTGCCATCCAGACAGGGGCCTACGAGCAGTACTTC.

This clone showed up just a few times. The chain is built from TRBV11-1 and TRBJ2-5; TRBD2 is a possible D gene (5 bases). Germline CDR1 and CDR2: SGHAT and FQDESV (reference sequence). V was cut by 5 bases and J by 2 bases, with 18 bases left in between. The CDR3 totals 16 residues. The CDR3 bases are TGTGCCAGCAGCCGTCGGGCGAGGGCAAAACAAGAGACCCAGTACTTC. Translation gives CASSRRARAKQETQYF.

The gene calls are TRBV7-2 and TRBJ1-5; TRBD1 matches 11 bases. J gave up 4 bases and V 5 bases, and 7 bases lay outside the gene matches. Germline V lookup: CDR1 SGHTA, CDR2 FQGNSA. CDR3 length: 16 residues. For the CDR3, the DNA is TGTGCCAGCAGCCCGGGAGGACAGGGGGCTAATCAGCCCCAGCATTTT. This translates into CASSPGGQGANQPQHF.

The chain carries TRBV11-3 and TRBJ2-7; no firm D call. V was pared by 4 bases and J by 4 bases, with 26 bases between. The CDR3 runs to 18 residues. Germline lookup yields CDR1 SGHNT and CDR2 YENEEA. The CDR3 region is CASSSRLRLVDRIYEQYF. The CDR3 region has the DNA TGTGCCAGCAGCTCCAGGCTCCGCCTGGTAGATAGAATTTACGAGCAGTACTTC.

This sequence joins TRBV6-5 and TRBJ1-1; no clear D gene. Germline V lookup: CDR1 MNHEY, CDR2 SVGAGI. This CDR3 has 15 amino acids. Trimming cost V 6 bases and J 1 base, with 15 bases left between them. DNA of the CDR3: TGTGCCAGCAGCGCCGCCCAGATCGAGAACACTGAAGCTTTCTTT. This encodes CASSAAQIENTEAFF.

The V gene is TRBV5-3, the J gene TRBJ2-3; D may be TRBD2 (5 bases). TRBV5-3 is known as an ORF, though its function is uncertain. The V and J ends lost 6 bases and 5 bases respectively, with 19 bases between them. This CDR3 region has 15 residues. The CDR3 protein is CARTEDSGPQDTQYF. The CDR3 DNA reads TGTGCCAGAACTGAGGACTCCGGACCCCAAGATACGCAGTATTTT.

Comment on this clone: In the same sample, other DNA sequences code for this CDR3. The chain joins TRBV28 to TRBJ2-2, with a possible D match to TRBD1 (5 bases). Germline values: CDR1 MDHEN, CDR2 SYDVKM. The CDR3 is made up of 13 amino acids. The CDR3 DNA reads as TGTGCGAGCTACAGGTCGAACACCGGGGAGCTGTTTTTT. Translating it yields CASYRSNTGELFF.

The chain has TRBV29-1 and TRBJ1-5; D not resolved. V was trimmed by 7 bases and J by 1 base, leaving 11 bases between them. The CDR3 covers 13 residues. Germline V CDR1 and CDR2: SQVTM, ANQGSEA. Written as DNA, the CDR3 is TGCAGCGCCGGGGTCTTCAGCAATCAGCCCCAGCATTTT. Translation: CSAGVFSNQPQHF.

This chain joins TRBV4-1 and TRBJ1-6; D call uncertain. V was pared by 4 bases and J by 4 bases, with 11 bases between. This CDR3 comprises 15 residues. Germline-derived CDR1 and CDR2 are MGHRA and YSYEKL. The CDR3, as DNA: TGCGCCAGCAGCCGGAACGCGGGGTATAATTCACCCCTCCACTTT. Protein product: CASSRNAGYNSPLHF.

This clone was observed a few times. The chain joins TRBV7-8 to TRBJ1-5, with D maybe TRBD1 (6 bases). The CDR3 loop spans 15 amino acids. In germline, CDR1 is SGHVS, CDR2 FQNEAQ. V lost 1 base, J lost 6 bases, and 13 bases lay in between. As DNA, the CDR3 is TGTGCCAGCAGCTTAGAAGGGACAACGGGTCAGCCCCAGCATTTT. As protein: CASSLEGTTGQPQHF.

V is TRBV5-1 and J is TRBJ2-3; D unresolved. V dropped 0 bases and J dropped 3 bases, with 20 bases sitting between them. Germline-derived CDR1 and CDR2 are SGHRS and YFSETQ. The CDR3 is 18 amino acids. This chain's CDR3 is CASSLAEMIGLRTDTQYF. The CDR3 DNA reads TGCGCCAGCAGCTTGGCAGAGATGATTGGGCTCCGGACAGATACGCAGTATTTT.

The chain joins TRBV7-2 to TRBJ2-1; 8 bases agree with TRBD2. Trimming at V came to 2 bases and at J to 15 bases, leaving 12 bases not matched to a gene. The CDR3 spans 14 residues. Per the germline V gene, CDR1 is SGHTA and CDR2 is FQGNSA. The CDR3 region is CASSLIPGGPLTFF. CDR3 nucleotide sequence: TGTGCCAGCAGCTTAATCCCGGGAGGGCCTTTAACGTTCTTC.

This chain joins TRBV18 and TRBJ1-4; TRBD1 matches at 7 bases. CDR3 length: 14 residues. Per germline, CDR1 KGHSH and CDR2 LQKENI. V gave up 3 bases and J gave up 4 bases; unmatched junction bases: 2. The CDR3 DNA sequence: TGTGCCAGCTCACCGGGACAGAATAATGAAAAACTGTTTTTT. Protein: CASSPGQNNEKLFF.

The J gene is TRBJ2-2, the V gene TRBV15; tentatively, D is TRBD1 (5 bases). The CDR3 is 15 amino acids. Looked up from germline, CDR1 is LNHNV and CDR2 is YYDKDF (reference sequence). The V gene lost 1 base and the J gene lost 2 bases, with 8 bases spanning the gap. DNA for the CDR3: TGTGCCACCAGCAGAGGGCAGGGTAACACCGGGGAGCTGTTTTTT. It codes for CATSRGQGNTGELFF.

V and J are TRBV6-5 and TRBJ2-7, with D maybe TRBD2 (5 bases). The germline V and J ends were trimmed by 2 bases and 3 bases, with 11 bases remaining between them. The CDR3 spans 14 residues. Germline V gives CDR1 MNHEY, CDR2 SVGAGI. CDR3 DNA: TGTGCCAGCAGTTACGGTGGGAGCCACTACGAGCAGTACTTC. It yields the protein CASSYGGSHYEQYF.

CDR3 residues: CASSPTTARIHEQYF. CDR3 DNA sequence: TGTGCCAGCTCACCAACAACAGCAAGGATTCACGAGCAGTACTTC. V is TRBV18 and J is TRBJ2-7; D unclear. Germline CDR1 reads KGHSH; CDR2 reads LQKENI. The CDR3 sequence is 15 residues long. Trimming left V 2 bases short and J 5 bases short, with 16 bases between.

V usage is TRBV6-2 or TRBV6-3 and J usage is TRBJ2-3, with 9 nucleotides matching TRBD2. Germline CDR1 and CDR2: MNHEY and SVGEGT. Germline trimming cut 4 bases from V and 2 bases from J; bases unmatched to any gene: 7. The CDR3 loop spans 16 amino acids. Written as DNA, the CDR3 is TGTGCCAGCAGTTCTCGTAGCGGGAGCAACACAGATACGCAGTATTTT. It translates to CASSSRSGSNTDTQYF.

Regarding this clone: One junction end disagrees with the germline gene, perhaps due to a read error. The chain employs TRBV7-7 and TRBJ2-5, with TRBD2 matching over 8 bases. The CDR3 is 15 amino acids. CDR1 and CDR2 from the germline V gene are SSHAT and FNYEAQ (reference sequence). CDR3 coding DNA: TGTGCTAGCAGCCGGACGGGGGGGGGCGCGGAGACCCAGTACTTC. Amino acid sequence: CASSRTGGGAETQYF.

This clone has just a few counts. V is TRBV10-1 and J is TRBJ2-2; D is perhaps TRBD2 (6 bases). The ends were cut back, 9 bases at V and 5 bases at J, with 13 bases in the middle. The CDR3 spans 13 residues. Per germline, CDR1 WNHNN and CDR2 SYGVQD (reference sequence). In DNA, the CDR3 is TGCGCCAGTTCAATTGGGGGGACCGGGGAGCTGTTTTTT. Translating it yields CASSIGGTGELFF.

The rearrangement uses TRBV9 and TRBJ2-7; TRBD1 aligns across 7 bases. Germline loops: CDR1 SGDLS, CDR2 YYNGEE. The CDR3 totals 14 residues. V lost 5 bases, J lost 1 base, and 6 bases stayed unmatched. CDR3 in DNA: TGTGCCAGCAGTCCGGGACAGCGATCCTACGAGCAGTACTTC. It yields the protein CASSPGQRSYEQYF.

The rearrangement uses TRBV2 and TRBJ2-3, with 8 bases identical to TRBD2. Germline assignment: CDR1 SNHLY and CDR2 FYNNEI. The CDR3 length is 17 residues. Trimming at V came to 7 bases and at J to 2 bases, leaving 14 bases not matched to a gene. The CDR3 nucleotides read TGTGCCAGCAAAAGGTCACTAGCGGATGCCTTCACAGATACGCAGTATTTT. This sequence encodes CASKRSLADAFTDTQYF.

The V call is TRBV4-1, the J call TRBJ2-1; D possibly corresponds to TRBD2 (5 bases). The CDR3 is 16 residues long. Between the trimmed V and J ends, which lost 3 bases and 8 bases, there was a span of 20 bases. Germline assignment: CDR1 MGHRA and CDR2 YSYEKL. Here the CDR3 reads CASSQGEMSRTDEQFF. The CDR3 DNA sequence: TGCGCCAGCAGCCAGGGTGAGATGTCGAGGACTGATGAGCAGTTCTTC.

This clone was found once. The V gene is TRBV18, the J gene TRBJ1-2, with 9 bases identical to TRBD1. This CDR3 contains 14 residues. The V gene's germline CDR1 is KGHSH and CDR2 LQKENI. The junction had 3 bases not matched to a gene; V was cut back by 3 bases and J by 4 bases. CDR3 protein: CASSPGQGVYGYTF. CDR3 DNA: TGTGCCAGCTCACCGGGACAGGGCGTCTATGGCTACACCTTC.

CDR3 region: CASSLFRDTFNSPLHF. The CDR3 DNA reads TGTGCCAGCAGCTTATTCCGGGACACGTTTAATTCACCCCTCCACTTT. The chain employs TRBV7-8 and TRBJ1-6; D is perhaps TRBD1 (6 bases). The germline V gene encodes CDR1 SGHVS and CDR2 FQNEAQ. The CDR3 spans 16 residues. V lost 2 bases to trimming and J lost 6 bases, with 14 bases between them.